Given below is one TCR beta chain in context. What it binds is not known. These data come from a study of graft-versus-host responses after intestinal transplantation. Study information: Once they had received anti-thymocyte globulin induction, all recipients took tacrolimus and steroids for around three years. Study outcomes and limitations: Researchers found peak circulating GvH clone levels linked to early post-transplant HvG declines.

Produced via immunoSEQ multiplex PCR; TCRdb's table is partial and in-frame only. The sample has roughly 50,000 clones; 91% are singletons. Germline V gene lookup returns CDR1 LGHNT and CDR2 FRNRAP. This CDR3 region has 16 residues. Trimming at V came to 2 bases and at J to 4 bases, leaving 5 bases not matched to a gene. The TCR originated in a human patient who received an intestinal transplant, so some T cells may come from the graft donor. The rearrangement uses TRBV12-5 and TRBJ2-3; 11 bases fit TRBD2. The specimen comprised PBMCs, sampled roughly 680 days after intestinal transplant. CDR3 sequence: CASGLNLAGGSDTQYF. CDR3 DNA sequence: TGTGCTAGTGGTTTGAACCTAGCGGGGGGATCAGATACGCAGTATTTT.